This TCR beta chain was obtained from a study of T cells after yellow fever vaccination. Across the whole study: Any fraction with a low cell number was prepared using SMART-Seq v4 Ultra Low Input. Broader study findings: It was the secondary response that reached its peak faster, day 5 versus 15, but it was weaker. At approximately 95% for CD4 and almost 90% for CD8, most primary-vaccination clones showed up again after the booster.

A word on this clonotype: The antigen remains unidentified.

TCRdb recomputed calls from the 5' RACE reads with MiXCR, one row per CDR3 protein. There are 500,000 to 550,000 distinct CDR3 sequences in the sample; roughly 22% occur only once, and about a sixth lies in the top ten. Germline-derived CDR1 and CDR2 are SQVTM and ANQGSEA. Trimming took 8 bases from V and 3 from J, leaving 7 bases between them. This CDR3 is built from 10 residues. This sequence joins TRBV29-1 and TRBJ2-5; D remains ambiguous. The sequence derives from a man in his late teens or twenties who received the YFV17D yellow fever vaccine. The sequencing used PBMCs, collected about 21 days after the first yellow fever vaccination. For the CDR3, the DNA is TGCAGCTCCGAAGAAGAGACCCAGTACTTC. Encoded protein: CSSEEETQYF.